These 19 T cell receptor beta chains originate from one sample sequenced in a study of T cell repertoires and HLA-DP antigens. Method: immunoSEQ multiplex PCR; TCRdb's copy keeps in-frame clones and lacks some. The repertoire holds approximately 73,000 clones, with about 80% as singletons. No antigen has been identified for these receptors. Sequenced material: CD4+ T cells from PBMCs. These receptors came from a man aged 60 to 75 in good health and CMV-seronegative.

The chain couples TRBV19 to TRBJ1-1, with 7 bases identical to TRBD1. The CDR3 is 13 residues long. Unmatched junction bases numbered 12, after V lost 8 bases and J lost 9 bases. From germline, CDR1 is LNHDA and CDR2 SQIVND (reference sequence). The chain's CDR3 is CASYRRDSFKAFF. Here the CDR3 DNA reads TGTGCCAGTTACCGAAGGGACAGTTTTAAAGCTTTCTTT.

The rearrangement uses TRBV25-1 and TRBJ1-2, with 8 bases aligning to TRBD1. Trimming took 4 bases from V and 7 from J; bases not matched to a gene: 8. Germline loops: CDR1 MGHDK, CDR2 SYGVNS. CDR3 length: 14 amino acids. The CDR3, as DNA: TGTGCCAGCAGTGCGGCAGGGGGCGCGAGTGGCTACACCTTC. Translating gives CASSAAGGASGYTF.

The chain uses TRBV15 and TRBJ1-2, with 8 positions matching TRBD1. V lost 0 bases and J lost 4; bases outside the gene matches: 7. Germline CDR1 reads LNHNV; CDR2 reads YYDKDF (reference sequence). The CDR3 is 16 residues long. For the CDR3, the DNA is TGTGCCACCAGCAGAGATGTTATAGGACAGGGCTATGGCTACACCTTC. It encodes CATSRDVIGQGYGYTF.

The chain is built from TRBV11-2 and TRBJ1-2; D remains unclear. V was trimmed by 1 base and J by 1 base, leaving 7 bases between them. In germline, CDR1 is SGHAT, CDR2 FQNNGV. The CDR3 runs to 14 residues. This chain's CDR3 is CASSLGQNNYGYTF. In DNA form, the CDR3 reads TGTGCCAGCAGCTTAGGACAAAATAACTATGGCTACACCTTC.

V gene TRBV9 combines with J gene TRBJ2-3, with 8 nucleotides matching TRBD2. This CDR3 is built from 13 residues. The junction had 6 bases not matched to a gene; V was cut back by 4 bases and J by 8 bases. CDR1 and CDR2 (germline): SGDLS, YYNGEE. The chain's CDR3 is CASSPGGRGTQYF. The CDR3 DNA follows: TGTGCCAGCAGCCCGGGGGGGAGAGGTACGCAGTATTTT. The full variable domain, in which reference TRBV9 and TRBJ2-3 provide the parts outside the CDR3, is DSGVTQTPKHLITATGQRVTLRCSPRSGDLSVYWYQQSLDQGLQFLIQYYNGEERAKGNILERFSAQQFPDLHSELNLSSLELGDSALYFCASSPGGRGTQYFGPGTRLTVL.

This chain uses TRBV4-3 with TRBJ2-7; 8 bases map to TRBD1. The CDR3 runs 17 residues. V dropped 0 bases and J dropped 3; count of bases not matched to a gene: 10. From germline, CDR1 is LGHNA and CDR2 YSLEER. The CDR3 protein is CASSQDTGGVLIYEQYF. The DNA for the CDR3 is TGCGCCAGCAGCCAAGATACAGGGGGAGTTTTGATCTACGAGCAGTACTTC.

This clone occurred many times. This rearrangement joins TRBV28 to TRBJ1-3, with 7 nucleotides matching TRBD1. Germline values: CDR1 MDHEN, CDR2 SYDVKM. This CDR3 is built from 14 residues. Unmatched junction bases numbered 6, after V lost 5 bases and J lost 5 bases. The CDR3 region has the DNA TGTGCCAGCAGTCCGCCGGGACAGCGAAACACCATATATTTT. Encoded protein: CASSPPGQRNTIYF.

In regard to this clone: The identical CDR3 is also encoded by other nucleotide sequences in the sample. For the CDR3, the DNA is TGTGCCAGCAGCTTAGTGGGGACAGGGATAGAAAAACTGTTTTTT. Translated: CASSLVGTGIEKLFF. The genes are TRBV11-2 and TRBJ1-4; 9 bases fit TRBD1. The CDR3 has 15 residues. Trimming took 1 base from V and 8 from J; bases not matched to a gene: 5. In germline, CDR1 is SGHAT, CDR2 FQNNGV.

The chain uses TRBV5-1 and TRBJ1-4, with D unresolved. In germline, CDR1 is SGHRS, CDR2 YFSETQ. Trimming shortened V by 1 base and J by 5 bases, and 9 bases separated the two germline ends. The CDR3 runs 14 residues. The CDR3 region is CASSLFGGNEKLFF. DNA of the CDR3: TGCGCCAGCAGCTTGTTCGGAGGGAATGAAAAACTGTTTTTT.

This clone was recorded only once. J is TRBJ2-7 and V is TRBV5-1; 7 nucleotides agree with TRBD1. The CDR3 loop spans 13 amino acids. Trimming at V came to 4 bases and at J to 3 bases, leaving 4 bases not matched to a gene. From germline, CDR1 is SGHRS and CDR2 YFSETQ. Here the CDR3 DNA reads TGCGCCAGCAGCCTGGACAGGAACTACGAGCAGTACTTC. Protein sequence: CASSLDRNYEQYF. The variable domain in full, with the rest retrieved from reference TRBV5-1 and TRBJ2-7, is KAGVTQTPRYLIKTRGQQVTLSCSPISGHRSVSWYQQTPGQGLQFLFEYFSETQRNKGNFPGRFSGRQFSNSRSEMNVSTLELGDSALYLCASSLDRNYEQYFGPGTRLTVT.

This sequence joins TRBV4-1 and TRBJ2-1; 8 bases map to TRBD1. CDR1 is MGHRA, CDR2 YSYEKL, per germline. The CDR3 is 17 amino acids. The V and J ends lost 0 bases and 2 bases, in that order; junction bases with no gene match: 6. This CDR3 reads CASSQEPGQAAYNEQFF. The CDR3 coding sequence is TGCGCCAGCAGCCAAGAGCCGGGACAGGCGGCCTACAATGAGCAGTTCTTC.

This chain connects TRBV11-2 to TRBJ2-2; possibly TRBD1 or TRBD2 for D (5 bases each). Trimming cost V 3 bases and J 0 bases, with 11 bases left between them. The CDR3 covers 16 residues. The germline V gene encodes CDR1 SGHAT and CDR2 FQNNGV. The CDR3 DNA reads TGTGCCAGCAGCTTCTTCGGGGCCCCGAACACCGGGGAGCTGTTTTTT. It yields the protein CASSFFGAPNTGELFF.

V usage is TRBV4-2 and J usage is TRBJ2-1; D is possibly TRBD2 (6 bases). CDR1 and CDR2 from the germline V gene are LGHNA and YNFKEQ. This CDR3 is 16 amino acids long. Trimming left V 4 bases short and J 0 bases short, with 13 bases between. The CDR3 DNA is TGTGCCAGCAGCCCGAACGGGAGAAGCTCCTACAATGAGCAGTTCTTC. Its protein is CASSPNGRSSYNEQFF.

The rearrangement uses TRBV27 and TRBJ2-1; 11 bases agree with TRBD2. This CDR3 has 17 amino acids. The V and J ends lost 4 bases and 6 bases, in that order; junction bases with no gene match: 11. Looked up from germline, CDR1 is MNHEY and CDR2 is SMNVEV (reference sequence). CDR3 in amino acids: CASSSRPLAGGVNEQFF. Here the CDR3 DNA reads TGTGCCAGCAGTTCAAGACCCCTAGCGGGAGGAGTCAATGAGCAGTTCTTC.

The J gene is TRBJ1-1, the V gene TRBV5-1; 12 positions match TRBD1. This CDR3 has 15 residues. V was clipped by 2 bases and J by 4 bases; unmatched bases: 3. Germline V lookup: CDR1 SGHRS, CDR2 YFSETQ. CDR3: CASSFSGQGATEAFF. The CDR3, as DNA: TGCGCCAGCAGCTTTTCGGGACAGGGGGCCACTGAAGCTTTCTTT.

The chain carries TRBV7-8 and TRBJ2-1; D not resolved. Trimming cost V 1 base and J 7 bases, with 8 bases left between them. Germline loops: CDR1 SGHVS, CDR2 FQNEAQ. This CDR3 is 13 amino acids long. The CDR3: CASSLVRRNEQFF. The CDR3 DNA follows: TGTGCCAGCAGCTTAGTGAGGCGAAATGAGCAGTTCTTC.

CDR3 in DNA: TGTGCCTGGAGTGTAGCCCTAGGATATGGCTACACCTTC. It is translated as CAWSVALGYGYTF. V and J are TRBV30 and TRBJ1-2; no clear D gene. Per germline, CDR1 GTSNPN and CDR2 SVGIG (reference sequence). The CDR3 runs 13 residues. V was clipped by 0 bases and J by 5 bases, with 10 bases between them.

This clone was detected once. This chain connects TRBV30 to TRBJ1-2, with TRBD1 as a possible D gene (5 bases). The germline gives CDR1 GTSNPN, CDR2 SVGIG (reference sequence). The V gene lost 0 bases and the J gene lost 7 bases, with 18 bases spanning the gap. The CDR3 is made up of 15 amino acids. The chain's CDR3 is CAWSVGQGRFPGYTF. CDR3 in DNA: TGTGCCTGGAGTGTTGGGCAGGGTAGGTTCCCTGGCTACACCTTC.

The chain recombines TRBV28 with TRBJ2-7, with 9 bases that match TRBD2. There are 15 residues in the CDR3. V trimming: 4 bases; J trimming: 6 bases; junction bases outside the gene matches: 10. From germline, CDR1 is MDHEN and CDR2 SYDVKM. This chain's CDR3 is CASSSRLAVQGEQYF. In DNA, the CDR3 is TGTGCCAGCAGTTCCCGACTAGCGGTACAGGGCGAGCAGTACTTC.